The sequence of this T cell receptor beta chain was determined in a study of T cell responses to AZD1222 COVID-19 vaccine. Broader study findings: CD4 TCRs covered the whole spike, strongest at regions 160-218 and 743-854. Compared with day 0, the breadth and depth of the Spike-specific TCR repertoire rose significantly after two doses of AZD1222.

Germline CDR1 reads LNHDA; CDR2 reads SQIVND (reference sequence). The CDR3 covers 16 residues. V lost 5 bases and J 0 bases, leaving 14 bases between the germline ends. Some clones are missing from TCRdb's copy, which holds only in-frame ones; the method was immunoSEQ multiplex PCR. This table holds approximately 30,000 clones, 80% to 90% found once. This clone appeared a few times. Its antigen remains unidentified. The chain couples TRBV19 to TRBJ1-3; possible D gene TRBD1, 6 bases. The sample consisted of peripheral blood, taken on day 0 of AZD1222 vaccination. The source is an adult in good health. The CDR3 loop reads CASSPPTGLSGNTIYF. The CDR3 DNA sequence: TGTGCCAGTAGTCCTCCGACAGGCCTCTCTGGAAACACCATATATTTT. Full variable domain (remainder filled in from reference TRBV19 and TRBJ1-3): DGGITQSPKYLFRKEGQNVTLSCEQNLNHDAMYWYRQDPGQGLRLIYYSQIVNDFQKGDIAEGYSVSREKKESFPLTVTSAQKNPTAFYLCASSPPTGLSGNTIYFGEGSWLTVV.